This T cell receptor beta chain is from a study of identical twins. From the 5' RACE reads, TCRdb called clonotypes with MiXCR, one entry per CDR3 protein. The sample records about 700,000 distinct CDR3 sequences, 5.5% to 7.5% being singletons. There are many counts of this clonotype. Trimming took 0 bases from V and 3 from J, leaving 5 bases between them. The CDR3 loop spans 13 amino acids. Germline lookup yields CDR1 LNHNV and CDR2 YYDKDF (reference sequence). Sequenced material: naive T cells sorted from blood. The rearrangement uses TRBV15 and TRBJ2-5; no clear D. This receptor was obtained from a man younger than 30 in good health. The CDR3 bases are TGTGCCACCAGCAGAGACTTAAAAGAGACCCAGTACTTC. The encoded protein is CATSRDLKETQYF.